Below are 28 T cell receptor beta chains sequenced from a single sample in a study of blood T cells in healthy people across ages. With a J-beta primer mix and a sample-barcoded 5' primer, a second PCR ran roughly 7 to 11 cycles. Via MiXCR, TCRdb re-called the 5' RACE reads, giving one row per CDR3 protein. This sample yields over 1,500,000 distinct CDR3 sequences, of which about 39% are seen a single time; around 23% belongs to the top ten. Material for sequencing was blood. The receptors were sampled from a human donor in good health.

The chain combines TRBV20-1 with TRBJ2-7; 10 bases match TRBD2. The V segment lost 4 bases and the J segment 6 bases; nucleotides outside the gene matches: 6. Germline values: CDR1 DFQATT, CDR2 SNEGSKA (reference sequence). This CDR3 spans 13 amino acids. In nucleotides, the CDR3 is TGCAGTGCTAAAGCGGGGGGGGTCGGCGAGCAGTACTTC. This gives the protein CSAKAGGVGEQYF.

V is TRBV27 and J is TRBJ2-7; the D gene is possibly TRBD2 (5 bases). Germline CDR1 and CDR2: MNHEY and SMNVEV (reference sequence). This CDR3 is 16 amino acids long. V was cut by 7 bases and J by 3 bases, with 22 bases left in between. CDR3 coding DNA: TGTGCCAGCACCCCTTTCGCAGGACTTTCAAACTACGAGCAGTACTTC. This gives the protein CASTPFAGLSNYEQYF.

In this sample, this clonotype turned up once. This chain joins TRBV12-3 or TRBV12-4 and TRBJ1-1, with 7 bases identical to TRBD1. V lost 6 bases and J lost 0; bases outside the gene matches: 13. The CDR3 runs 17 residues. The CDR3 reads CASRIRSGQILNTEAFF. For the CDR3, the DNA is TGTGCCAGCAGAATTAGGTCGGGACAGATATTGAACACTGAAGCTTTCTTT.

This clonotype was seen many times. This chain uses TRBV29-1 with TRBJ2-1; possibly TRBD2 for D (6 bases). The germline V gene encodes CDR1 SQVTM and CDR2 ANQGSEA. The length of the CDR3 is 13 residues. V was pared by 1 base and J by 5 bases, with 9 bases between. CDR3 in amino acids: CSVEGWGDNEQFF. The DNA of the CDR3 is TGCAGCGTTGAAGGGTGGGGGGACAATGAGCAGTTCTTC.

This clonotype was counted at least ten times. V gene TRBV5-1 combines with J gene TRBJ2-3; D is unclear. V lost 0 bases and J 6 bases, leaving 8 bases between the germline ends. The germline V gene encodes CDR1 SGHRS and CDR2 YFSETQ. The CDR3 has 13 residues. CDR3: CASSLELGDTQYF. The CDR3 DNA follows: TGCGCCAGCAGCTTGGAACTGGGGGATACGCAGTATTTT.

This chain uses TRBV4-2 with TRBJ2-1; the D is unclear. The V and J ends lost 4 bases and 7 bases respectively, with 11 bases between them. This CDR3 is built from 13 residues. Germline loops: CDR1 LGHNA, CDR2 YNFKEQ. The CDR3 DNA reads as TGTGCCAGCAGCCCCCCCGAGGCGAATGAGCAGTTCTTC. This translates into CASSPPEANEQFF.

This clonotype was counted once. One end of the junction fails to match germline, which may point to a read error. V and J are TRBV28 and TRBJ2-5; weak D call: TRBD1 (6 bases). The CDR3 extends over 18 amino acids. CDR1 and CDR2 (germline): MDHEN, SYDVKM. The CDR3 DNA is TGTGCCGGCAGCTCACTACCTCCCGGGACATGGTACCAAGAGACCCAGTACTTC. It specifies CAGSSLPPGTWYQETQYF.

This clonotype turned up a few times. The rearrangement uses TRBV5-5 and TRBJ2-1; 12 nucleotides agree with TRBD1. Germline CDR1 is SGHKS and CDR2 is YYEKEE (reference sequence). V was clipped by 4 bases and J by 7 bases; unmatched bases: 6. CDR3 length equals 15 residues. CDR3 in amino acids: CASSTGTGGWNEQFF. For the CDR3, the DNA is TGTGCCAGCAGCACCGGGACAGGGGGCTGGAATGAGCAGTTCTTC.

The rearrangement joins TRBV20-1 to TRBJ2-5; 7 bases agree with TRBD1. The CDR3 runs 13 residues. The V segment lost 3 bases and the J segment 4 bases; nucleotides outside the gene matches: 5. Germline assignment: CDR1 DFQATT and CDR2 SNEGSKA (reference sequence). The DNA of the CDR3 is TGCAGTGCTAGGCTGACAGGGTTAGAGACCCAGTACTTC. It is translated as CSARLTGLETQYF.

This clonotype was found a few times. The gene calls are TRBV4-3 and TRBJ1-2, with D maybe TRBD1 (6 bases). The CDR3 has 15 residues. The ends were cut back, 4 bases at V and 1 base at J, with 13 bases in the middle. Germline V gene sequence: CDR1 LGHNA, CDR2 YSLEER. The CDR3 DNA follows: TGCGCCAGCAGCCGAACAGGGACGGTTAACTATGGCTACACCTTC. It yields the protein CASSRTGTVNYGYTF.

This clonotype was seen once. J is TRBJ1-2 and V is TRBV13; no definite D call. CDR1 is PRHDT, CDR2 FYEKMQ, per germline (reference sequence). This CDR3 has 12 amino acids. Trimming took off 10 bases at V and 4 bases at J, with 13 bases between the two ends. CDR3 bases: TGTGCCACCAGAATGGAAACCTATGGCTACACCTTC. Protein product: CATRMETYGYTF. The entire variable domain, with the rest obtained from reference TRBV13 and TRBJ1-2, is as follows: AAGVIQSPRHLIKEKRETATLKCYPIPRHDTVYWYQQGPGQDPQFLISFYEKMQSDKGSIPDRFSAQQFSDYHSELNMSSLELGDSALYFCATRMETYGYTFGSGTRLTVV.

The chain recombines TRBV29-1 with TRBJ2-5; the match to TRBD2 covers 8 bases. The CDR3 runs 14 residues. Per the germline V gene, CDR1 is SQVTM and CDR2 is ANQGSEA. J lost 5 bases, V lost 4 bases, and 9 bases had no gene match. The CDR3 sequence: CSVVITSGAETQYF. CDR3 nucleotides: TGCAGCGTTGTAATAACTAGCGGTGCGGAGACCCAGTACTTC. The full variable domain, its missing parts supplied by reference TRBV29-1 and TRBJ2-5, is SAVISQKPSRDICQRGTSLTIQCQVDSQVTMMFWYRQQPGQSLTLIATANQGSEATYESGFVIDKFPISRPNLTFSTLTVSNMSPEDSSIYLCSVVITSGAETQYFGPGTRLLVL.

This clonotype was seen a few times. Germline and junction disagree at one end, which may indicate a read error. The chain combines TRBV7-9 with TRBJ2-5; 8 bases fit TRBD1. This CDR3 contains 14 residues. Germline V CDR1 and CDR2: SEHNR, FQNEAQ (reference sequence). The CDR3 DNA sequence: TGTGCCAGCAACTTAACAGGGGGTGATTGGACCCAGTACTTC. It is translated as CASNLTGGDWTQYF.

This clonotype was observed a handful of times. The V gene is TRBV5-1, the J gene TRBJ1-2; 7 bases line up with TRBD1. The CDR3 is 14 residues long. Germline values: CDR1 SGHRS, CDR2 YFSETQ. After removal of 0 bases from V and 7 bases from J, the junction contained 6 bases not matched to a gene. CDR3 protein: CASSLDRGDFGYTF. The CDR3, as DNA: TGCGCCAGCAGCTTGGACAGGGGCGATTTTGGCTACACCTTC.

This rearrangement joins TRBV3-1 to TRBJ2-7; the D is unclear. Deletions cut 4 bases from V and 6 bases from J, with 13 bases between. CDR1 LGHDT and CDR2 YNNKEL come from the germline V gene (reference sequence). This CDR3 contains 13 residues. CDR3 coding DNA: TGTGCCAGCAGCCCTAGGGAACCCGGCGAGCAGTACTTC. Protein product: CASSPREPGEQYF.

This chain connects TRBV20-1 to TRBJ2-1; TRBD2 might be the D (6 bases). Germline values: CDR1 DFQATT, CDR2 SNEGSKA (reference sequence). This CDR3 spans 12 amino acids. This CDR3 reads CIPMGGRNEQFF. CDR3 sequence (DNA): TGCATCCCTATGGGGGGAAGGAATGAGCAGTTCTTC.

The chain recombines TRBV20-1 with TRBJ2-1; D is possibly TRBD1 (6 bases). This CDR3 contains 13 residues. Per germline, CDR1 DFQATT and CDR2 SNEGSKA (reference sequence). Between the trimmed V and J ends, which lost 7 bases and 8 bases, there was a span of 18 bases. In DNA, the CDR3 is TGCAGTGAGGACAGCCCCCTAATGGATGAGCAGTTCTTC. Its protein is CSEDSPLMDEQFF.

This clonotype was detected many times. J is TRBJ2-1 and V is TRBV20-1, with D maybe TRBD1 (6 bases). The CDR3 runs to 18 residues. V was shortened by 5 bases and J by 5 bases, with 28 bases between the two germline ends. Germline CDR1 reads DFQATT; CDR2 reads SNEGSKA (reference sequence). CDR3 protein: CSAGRRNLTGLWDNEQFF. The CDR3 region has the DNA TGCAGTGCTGGTCGAAGAAACCTTACAGGGTTATGGGACAATGAGCAGTTCTTC.

The sample holds a few counts of this clonotype. The CDR3, as DNA: TGTGCCATCAGGGATCCGGGACAGGGAAAGGATGGCTACACCTTC. Translation: CAIRDPGQGKDGYTF. The chain carries TRBV10-3 and TRBJ1-2, with TRBD1 matching over 9 bases. Germline CDR1 ENHRY, CDR2 SYGVKD. CDR3 length equals 15 residues. The J segment lost 6 bases and the V segment lost 6 bases, leaving 11 bases of the junction unmatched.

This clonotype has only a few counts. The rearrangement links TRBV5-1 to TRBJ2-1; D gene unclear. Trimming cost V 5 bases and J 0 bases, with 12 bases left between them. The length of the CDR3 is 15 residues. The germline V gene encodes CDR1 SGHRS and CDR2 YFSETQ. CDR3 sequence: CASSGVLSSYNEQFF. The CDR3 DNA follows: TGCGCCAGCAGTGGGGTTCTGAGCTCCTACAATGAGCAGTTCTTC.

This chain connects TRBV4-3 to TRBJ1-6; D is possibly TRBD1 (6 bases). The germline V and J ends were trimmed by 3 bases and 5 bases, with 20 bases remaining between them. Germline CDR1 is LGHNA and CDR2 is YSLEER. The CDR3 loop spans 18 amino acids. The CDR3 DNA reads TGCGCCAGCAGCCATTCCAAACGGGGGCGGACCCATAATTCACCCCTCCACTTT. Translation gives CASSHSKRGRTHNSPLHF.

The CDR3 bases are TGTGCCAGCAGCTTAGGCACATATGCAAGGGGGGCTGGTACCTACGAGCAGTACTTC. It translates to CASSLGTYARGAGTYEQYF. V is TRBV7-8 and J is TRBJ2-7; D may be TRBD1 or TRBD2 (6 bases each). Trimming removed 1 base from V and 2 bases from J, with 24 bases in between. Germline V gene lookup returns CDR1 SGHVS and CDR2 FQNEAQ. The CDR3 length is 19 residues. The whole variable domain, remainder taken from reference TRBV7-8 and TRBJ2-7, is GAGVSQSPRYKVAKRGQDVALRCDPISGHVSLFWYQQALGQGPEFLTYFQNEAQLDKSGLPSDRFFAERPEGSVSTLKIQRTQQEDSAVYLCASSLGTYARGAGTYEQYFGPGTRLTVT.

This sequence joins TRBV7-2 and TRBJ2-1; 9 nucleotides match TRBD2. Trimming at V came to 5 bases and at J to 1 base, leaving 6 bases not matched to a gene. The CDR3 has 16 residues. The germline V gene has CDR1 SGHTA and CDR2 FQGNSA. The CDR3 nucleotides are TGTGCCAGCAGCATTATAGCGGGGGTATCCTACAATGAGCAGTTCTTC. Translated, it gives CASSIIAGVSYNEQFF.

To note about this clonotype: This sequence may be a read error, since a much larger clone differs from it by one base. The V and J genes are TRBV5-1 and TRBJ2-7, with TRBD1 as a possible D gene (5 bases). Gene TRBJ2-1 matches the end of the DNA better, so the J call may be wrong. In germline, CDR1 is SGHRS, CDR2 YFSETQ. The CDR3 consists of 14 residues. In DNA form, the CDR3 reads TGCGCCAGCAGCTTCGACAGAAACTCCTACGAGCAGTTCTTC. Its translation: CASSFDRNSYEQFF.

The J gene is TRBJ2-3, the V gene TRBV24-1; tentative D call: TRBD2 (6 bases). Germline values: CDR1 KGHDR, CDR2 SFDVKD. The CDR3 is made up of 18 amino acids. V was trimmed by 6 bases and J by 4 bases, leaving 25 bases between them. CDR3 bases: TGTGCCACCAGTACCGCCAGGATGACTTTGGAGGGACCAGATACGCAGTATTTT. It yields the protein CATSTARMTLEGPDTQYF.

This chain links TRBV11-1 with TRBJ1-1; no firm D call. The germline gives CDR1 SGHAT, CDR2 FQDESV (reference sequence). V lost 7 bases, J lost 6 bases, and 12 bases lay in between. CDR3 length: 12 residues. The CDR3 DNA is TGTGCCAGCAAGACGGGCCTCTCTGAAGCTTTCTTT. Its translation is CASKTGLSEAFF. The whole variable domain, filled in from reference TRBV11-1 and TRBJ1-1, reads EAEVAQSPRYKITEKSQAVAFWCDPISGHATLYWYRQILGQGPELLVQFQDESVVDDSQLPKDRFSAERLKGVDSTLKIQPAELGDSAMYLCASKTGLSEAFFGQGTRLTVV.

This chain joins TRBV2 and TRBJ1-5; D unclear. Germline V gene lookup returns CDR1 SNHLY and CDR2 FYNNEI. CDR3 length: 13 amino acids. V was clipped by 4 bases and J by 7 bases, with 11 bases between them. CDR3 nucleotides: TGTGCCAGCAGTGGAGAATGGGAGCAGCCCCAGCATTTT. Translation: CASSGEWEQPQHF.

The rearrangement uses TRBV4-3 and TRBJ2-1; 7 bases are shared with TRBD1. CDR1 and CDR2 from the germline V gene are LGHNA and YSLEER. This CDR3 spans 16 amino acids. The V segment lost 1 base and the J segment 9 bases; nucleotides outside the gene matches: 12. CDR3 residues: CASSQGGTGVGGEQFF. The CDR3 DNA reads as TGCGCCAGCAGCCAAGGCGGAACAGGGGTGGGTGGTGAGCAGTTCTTC.